Listed below are T cell receptor beta chains from one sample, sequenced in a study of beta chain features in type 1 diabetes. Sequencing used immunoSEQ multiplex PCR; TCRdb keeps in-frame clones, though not all of them. The profile shows about 320,000 clones, 14% of them singletons. Sequenced sample: central memory CD4+ T cells from blood. The origin of the receptors is a man under 40 in good health. The CDR3 runs from the conserved cysteine through the conserved F or W. A D gene is named only where the DNA matches it firmly. Clone size is stated in some rows and not others, as once, few, many or a class when expanded.

D gene: .
V gene: TRBV10-2
J gene: TRBJ2-4
clone size: many
CDR3 DNA: TGCGCCAGCACGGCCCAGAACATTCAGTACTTC
CDR3 protein: CASTAQNIQYF

D gene: TRBD1
V gene: TRBV29-1
J gene: TRBJ2-5
clone size: many
CDR3 DNA: TGCAGCGTTGAGGGGACAGCCAGGGAGACCCAGTACTTC
CDR3 protein: CSVEGTARETQYF

D gene: .
V gene: TRBV9
J gene: TRBJ2-1
clone size: .
CDR3 DNA: TGTGCCAGCAGCCAAGAAGGTAGGAATGAGCAGTTCTTC
CDR3 protein: CASSQEGRNEQFF

D gene: .
V gene: TRBV18
J gene: TRBJ2-7
clone size: .
CDR3 DNA: TGTGCCAGCTCACCCTCACAGGGAGTCTACGAGCAGTACTTC
CDR3 protein: CASSPSQGVYEQYF

D gene: TRBD1
V gene: TRBV7-2
J gene: TRBJ1-1
clone size: .
CDR3 DNA: TGTGCCACCACTCGGGACAGGGGGCGCGACACTGAAGCTTTCTTT
CDR3 protein: CATTRDRGRDTEAFF

D gene: .
V gene: TRBV6-5
J gene: TRBJ2-7
clone size: many
CDR3 DNA: TGTGCCAGCAGTCCCCCAAACAGGTCTCCCTACGAGCAGTACTTC
CDR3 protein: CASSPPNRSPYEQYF

D gene: TRBD1
V gene: TRBV4-3
J gene: TRBJ1-2
clone size: .
CDR3 DNA: TGCGCCAGCAGCCGAAATTCCGCAGGGGGCCTCTATGGCTACACCTTC
CDR3 protein: CASSRNSAGGLYGYTF

D gene: .
V gene: TRBV6-1
J gene: TRBJ2-1
clone size: .
CDR3 DNA: TGTGCCAGCAGTTCTGAGCCCTACAATGAGCAGTTCTTC
CDR3 protein: CASSSEPYNEQFF

D gene: TRBD2
V gene: TRBV7-9
J gene: TRBJ2-5
clone size: many
CDR3 DNA: TGTGCCAGCAGCTTACTTGCGGGAGGCTGGGAGGAGACCCAGTACTTC
CDR3 protein: CASSLLAGGWEETQYF

D gene: TRBD1
V gene: TRBV10-3
J gene: TRBJ1-2
clone size: many
CDR3 DNA: TGTGCCATCAGTGTGACAGGGGGCTATGGCTACACCTTC
CDR3 protein: CAISVTGGYGYTF

D gene: .
V gene: TRBV7-2
J gene: TRBJ2-7
clone size: many
CDR3 DNA: TGTGCCAGCAGCCAGCGAGCGGGCCGCTTTTACGAGCAGTACTTC
CDR3 protein: CASSQRAGRFYEQYF

D gene: TRBD2
V gene: TRBV10-3
J gene: TRBJ2-1
clone size: .
CDR3 DNA: TGTGCCATCAGTTTTATACTAGCGGGAAATAACAATGAGCAGTTCTTC
CDR3 protein: CAISFILAGNNNEQFF

D gene: TRBD2
V gene: TRBV5-4
J gene: TRBJ2-3
clone size: few
CDR3 DNA: TGTGCCAGCAGCTTGGCCGAGAGGGCGGGGGGAGACACAGATACGCAGTATTTT
CDR3 protein: CASSLAERAGGDTDTQYF

D gene: .
V gene: TRBV29-1
J gene: TRBJ2-1
clone size: .
CDR3 DNA: TGCAGCGTTGAAGATCTAGTAGGTGAGCAGTTCTTC
CDR3 protein: CSVEDLVGEQFF

D gene: .
V gene: TRBV11-3
J gene: TRBJ1-5
clone size: few
CDR3 DNA: TGTGCCAGCAGCTTAGTGTTGCAGGGAGGGCATCAGCCCCAGCATTTT
CDR3 protein: CASSLVLQGGHQPQHF

D gene: .
V gene: TRBV5-1
J gene: TRBJ2-3
clone size: few
CDR3 DNA: TGCGCCAGCAGCTTGGCAGGAGGGGGCATCGGTACGCAGTATTTT
CDR3 protein: CASSLAGGGIGTQYF

D gene: TRBD2
V gene: TRBV7-2
J gene: TRBJ2-1
clone size: few
CDR3 DNA: TGTGCCAGCAGCTTAGCGCAGCGGGGAAAGTTCTTC
CDR3 protein: CASSLAQRGKFF

D gene: TRBD1
V gene: TRBV6-1
J gene: TRBJ2-1
clone size: .
CDR3 DNA: TGTGCCAGCAGCCAGGGACAGGGGAACAATGAGCAGTTCTTC
CDR3 protein: CASSQGQGNNEQFF

D gene: .
V gene: TRBV6-5
J gene: TRBJ1-2
clone size: few
CDR3 DNA: TGTGCCATCAGTGAAGGAGGTCGTGGCTACACCTTC
CDR3 protein: CAISEGGRGYTF

D gene: .
V gene: TRBV7-9
J gene: TRBJ1-4
clone size: many
CDR3 DNA: TGTGCCAGCAGCAAAGGGTTTCGTGAAAAACTGTTTTTT
CDR3 protein: CASSKGFREKLFF

D gene: .
V gene: TRBV6-5
J gene: TRBJ2-7
clone size: few
CDR3 DNA: TGTGCCAGCAGTTACGGCGGACATGGCTCCTACGAGCAGTACTTC
CDR3 protein: CASSYGGHGSYEQYF

D gene: TRBD2
V gene: TRBV4-3
J gene: TRBJ2-1
clone size: few
CDR3 DNA: TGCGCCAGCAGCCGGACTAGCGGTAAGACTCTATCCTCCTACAATGAGCAGTTCTTC
CDR3 protein: CASSRTSGKTLSSYNEQFF

D gene: .
V gene: TRBV7-2
J gene: TRBJ1-2
clone size: .
CDR3 DNA: TGTGCCAGCAGCTTTGAGTCTGGAGGGGGCTACACCTTC
CDR3 protein: CASSFESGGGYTF

D gene: TRBD2
V gene: TRBV2
J gene: TRBJ2-1
clone size: few
CDR3 DNA: TGTGCCAGCAGTGGTGGGACTAGCGGCGGCGAGCAGTTCTTC
CDR3 protein: CASSGGTSGGEQFF

D gene: .
V gene: TRBV7-9
J gene: TRBJ2-5
clone size: .
CDR3 DNA: TGTGCCAGCAGCTTGCAGCGGGAGACCCAGTACTTC
CDR3 protein: CASSLQRETQYF

D gene: .
V gene: TRBV19
J gene: TRBJ1-5
clone size: once
CDR3 DNA: TGTGCCAGTAGTACCGGACAGATTGGAAATCAGCCCCAGCATTTT
CDR3 protein: CASSTGQIGNQPQHF

D gene: .
V gene: TRBV30
J gene: TRBJ2-5
clone size: .
CDR3 DNA: TGTGCCTGGAGTAGGTCCGGCGTGGGGCAAGAGACCCAGTACTTC
CDR3 protein: CAWSRSGVGQETQYF

D gene: .
V gene: TRBV11-2
J gene: TRBJ2-4
clone size: few
CDR3 DNA: TGTGCCAGCAGCGTACACAGCAAGGAAAACATTCAGTACTTC
CDR3 protein: CASSVHSKENIQYF

D gene: .
V gene: TRBV18
J gene: TRBJ1-1
clone size: .
CDR3 DNA: TGTGCCAGCTCACCAGGGGCACTAAACACTGAAGCTTTCTTT
CDR3 protein: CASSPGALNTEAFF

D gene: .
V gene: TRBV7-6
J gene: TRBJ1-6
clone size: few
CDR3 DNA: TGTGCCAGCAGCTTAACAGAGGGTAATTCACCCCTCCACTTT
CDR3 protein: CASSLTEGNSPLHF

D gene: TRBD2
V gene: TRBV5-1
J gene: TRBJ2-1
clone size: .
CDR3 DNA: TGCGCCAGCAGCAGAGCGGGTCTAGCGGGGAGATACAATGAGCAGTTCTTC
CDR3 protein: CASSRAGLAGRYNEQFF

D gene: TRBD1
V gene: TRBV29-1
J gene: TRBJ1-5
clone size: few
CDR3 DNA: TGCAGCGTTCTGGGACAGGGCAGTAATCAGCCCCAGCATTTT
CDR3 protein: CSVLGQGSNQPQHF

D gene: TRBD2
V gene: TRBV7-2
J gene: TRBJ2-2
clone size: .
CDR3 DNA: TGTGCCAGCACCCCCCAGACTAGCAGGAACACCGGGGAGCTGTTTTTT
CDR3 protein: CASTPQTSRNTGELFF

D gene: .
V gene: TRBV27
J gene: TRBJ1-1
clone size: few
CDR3 DNA: TGTGCCAGCACCCTTAGATTGGGGACTGAAGCTTTCTTT
CDR3 protein: CASTLRLGTEAFF

D gene: TRBD2
V gene: TRBV10-3
J gene: TRBJ2-5
clone size: few
CDR3 DNA: TGTGCCAGCAGTGGCGAGGGAGGGGAGACCCAGTACTTC
CDR3 protein: CASSGEGGETQYF

D gene: TRBD2
V gene: TRBV7-3
J gene: TRBJ2-1
clone size: .
CDR3 DNA: TGTGCCAGCAGCTTGACCCCTAGCGGGAGACCCAATGAGCAGTTCTTC
CDR3 protein: CASSLTPSGRPNEQFF

D gene: .
V gene: TRBV6-1
J gene: TRBJ1-5
clone size: few
CDR3 DNA: TGTGCCAGCAGTCTCCGGGACACCTACAATCAGCCCCAGCATTTT
CDR3 protein: CASSLRDTYNQPQHF

D gene: TRBD1
V gene: TRBV5-4
J gene: TRBJ1-1
clone size: few
CDR3 DNA: TGTGCCAGCAGCTTGGGGGACAGGGGGGTCCTGAACACTGAAGCTTTCTTT
CDR3 protein: CASSLGDRGVLNTEAFF

D gene: .
V gene: TRBV7-2
J gene: TRBJ1-2
clone size: few
CDR3 DNA: TGTGCCAGCATCCCAAGCCCCAGCAGGTTCTATGGCTACACCTTC
CDR3 protein: CASIPSPSRFYGYTF

D gene: .
V gene: TRBV9
J gene: TRBJ1-1
clone size: .
CDR3 DNA: TGTGCCAGCAGCATCGAACCGGACACTGAAGCTTTCTTT
CDR3 protein: CASSIEPDTEAFF

D gene: .
V gene: TRBV14
J gene: TRBJ2-1
clone size: many
CDR3 DNA: TGTGCCAGCAGCTTCTTAGCGAGCTCCTACAATGAGCAGTTCTTC
CDR3 protein: CASSFLASSYNEQFF

D gene: .
V gene: TRBV7-8
J gene: TRBJ1-2
clone size: .
CDR3 DNA: TGTGCCAGCAGCTTATCCTCGCTCAATAACTATGGCTACACCTTC
CDR3 protein: CASSLSSLNNYGYTF

D gene: .
V gene: TRBV7-8
J gene: TRBJ2-2
clone size: .
CDR3 DNA: TGTGCCAGCAGTCGGGGCCTGAACACCGGGGAGCTGTTTTTT
CDR3 protein: CASSRGLNTGELFF

D gene: .
V gene: TRBV10-3
J gene: TRBJ1-1
clone size: .
CDR3 DNA: TGTGCCATCAGGGGCATAAATATGAACACTGAAGCTTTCTTT
CDR3 protein: CAIRGINMNTEAFF

D gene: .
V gene: TRBV7-2
J gene: TRBJ2-5
clone size: .
CDR3 DNA: TGTGCCAGCGCCCGGGCCCAAGAGACCCAGTACTTC
CDR3 protein: CASARAQETQYF

D gene: .
V gene: TRBV4-2
J gene: TRBJ2-4
clone size: .
CDR3 DNA: TGTGCCAGCAGCCAAGAACAGGAGACCAAAAACATTCAGTACTTC
CDR3 protein: CASSQEQETKNIQYF

D gene: .
V gene: TRBV4-2
J gene: TRBJ2-3
clone size: .
CDR3 DNA: TGTGCCAGCAGCTTGGTACAGGGCGCGGCAGATACGCAGTATTTT
CDR3 protein: CASSLVQGAADTQYF

D gene: .
V gene: TRBV2
J gene: TRBJ1-2
clone size: .
CDR3 DNA: TGTGCCAGCAGGACCGGGCTAACCTATGGCTACACCTTC
CDR3 protein: CASRTGLTYGYTF

D gene: TRBD1
V gene: TRBV19
J gene: TRBJ1-1
clone size: few
CDR3 DNA: TGTGCCAGTAGGCCCGGGAGACAGGGGAAAGGGTACACTGAAGCTTTCTTT
CDR3 protein: CASRPGRQGKGYTEAFF

D gene: .
V gene: TRBV14
J gene: TRBJ1-2
clone size: few
CDR3 DNA: TGTGCCAGCAGCCTCAACGCCGGGACCAGGGGAGGCTACACCTTC
CDR3 protein: CASSLNAGTRGGYTF

D gene: .
V gene: TRBV5-4
J gene: TRBJ2-5
clone size: few
CDR3 DNA: TGTGCCAGCAGCTTGGGGGCGGTGACGGCAGCCCAAGAGACCCAGTACTTC
CDR3 protein: CASSLGAVTAAQETQYF

D gene: TRBD1
V gene: TRBV19
J gene: TRBJ2-5
clone size: .
CDR3 DNA: TGTGCCAGTAGCCCCGGACAGGGTGTGCAACAGTACTTC
CDR3 protein: CASSPGQGVQQYF

D gene: .
V gene: TRBV7-2
J gene: TRBJ1-2
clone size: .
CDR3 DNA: TGTGCCAGCAGCCAAACAGGGAACTATGGCTACACCTTC
CDR3 protein: CASSQTGNYGYTF